This T cell receptor beta chain was sequenced in a study of CXCR3-negative and CXCR3-positive naive CD8 T cells. Study outcomes and limitations: CXCR3-expressing naive cells carried TRB CDR3s more hydrophobic than those of CXCR3-negative naive cells.

TRB cDNA libraries were made by UMI-labeled 5' RACE. One entry per CDR3 protein, without DNA, is what TCRdb gives after re-calling the 5' RACE reads. The specimen's table records tens of thousands of distinct CDR3 sequences. Naive CD8+ T cells were CD45RO-CCR7+CD27+CD95-. On this clonotype itself: Its antigen is as yet unknown.

This clonotype was obtained from a human donor in good health. Some clones in this sample may be carry-over from other donors' samples. Sequencing was done on a sample of naive CXCR3+ CD8+ T cells from blood. The sample's subset: CD45RO-CCR7+CD27+CD95- naive CD8+ T cells expressing CXCR3 (TNR3+).

CDR3 in amino acids: CASSFREFGYEQYF. The chain joins TRBV13 to TRBJ2-7; TCRdb outputs TRBD2, but without DNA this stays unchecked. Germline V gene data show CDR1 as PRHDT and CDR2 as FYEKMQ (reference sequence). The CDR3 runs 14 residues.